This T cell receptor (beta chain) was identified in a study of graft-versus-host responses after intestinal transplantation. Germline V gene data show CDR1 as LNHNV and CDR2 as YYDKDF (reference sequence). The CDR3 has 14 amino acids. The J segment lost 0 bases and the V segment lost 4 bases, leaving 3 bases of the junction unmatched. Tissue from the graft was processed to free its intraepithelial and lamina propria lymphocytes. The method was immunoSEQ multiplex PCR; TCRdb's version includes in-frame clones alone and lacks a portion of them. The table lists about 60,000 clones, 89% of them singletons.

The genes are TRBV15 and TRBJ2-7; TRBD1 agrees at 7 bases. The receptor was derived from a human patient who received an intestinal transplant, so some T cells may come from the graft donor. The input for sequencing was ileum tissue, taken more than 350 days after transplant. As DNA, the CDR3 is TGTGCCACCAGCACCAGACAGGGCTCCTACGAGCAGTACTTC. Translation: CATSTRQGSYEQYF.